This is a list of T cell receptor beta chains from one sample in a study of monozygotic twins with inflammatory bowel disease. TCRdb re-called the 5' RACE reads, yielding one record per CDR3 amino acid sequence without DNA. Its listing shows approximately 420,000 distinct CDR3 sequences. The sequenced material came from blood. The receptors were sampled from a human donor with ulcerative colitis or Crohn's disease, or a healthy co-twin of an affected twin (not recorded which). CDR3s include the opening cysteine and the closing phenylalanine or tryptophan.

v_gene	j_gene	CDR3aa
TRBV3-1	TRBJ1-2	CASSQNRLNYGYTF
TRBV12-3/TRBV12-4	TRBJ2-2	CASSFGVGELFF
TRBV12-3/TRBV12-4	TRBJ2-3	CASSFPSPKDTQYF
TRBV29-1	TRBJ1-1	CSVDSGGGGTEAFF
TRBV6-5	TRBJ2-6	CASSSTTGSTTGANVLTF
TRBV7-9	TRBJ2-3	CASSGTQGIDTQYF
TRBV6-2/TRBV6-3	TRBJ2-2	CASSYYAKNTGELFF
TRBV5-1	TRBJ2-3	CASSFARGSSPDTQYF
TRBV30	TRBJ2-7	CAWKIQASYEQYF
TRBV7-6	TRBJ2-7	CASSREGRTGEQYF
TRBV24-1	TRBJ1-2	CATRDHSHYGYTF
TRBV5-1	TRBJ2-7	CASSGTGDSYEQYF
TRBV4-3	TRBJ2-2	CASSQQGFANTGELFF
TRBV5-6	TRBJ1-1	CASSLFGQTNTEAFF
TRBV29-1	TRBJ2-3	CSAAGGAGDSDTQYF
TRBV7-9	TRBJ2-7	CASSLAGMEQYF
TRBV12-3/TRBV12-4	TRBJ2-5	CASSSGQQGETQYF
TRBV6-2/TRBV6-3	TRBJ2-1	CASSPSGRTRGDGLF
TRBV25-1	TRBJ2-2	CASWGPGELFF
TRBV7-2	TRBJ1-1	CASSLKGGTEAFF
TRBV20-1	TRBJ1-4	CSARGPWVKGGPATNEKLFF
TRBV20-1	TRBJ2-3	CSATETSGSRETQYF
TRBV9	TRBJ2-2	CASSLQTSGTMTGELFF
TRBV10-3	TRBJ2-1	CAISEEGDRDYNEQFF
TRBV4-3	TRBJ2-7	CASSPGRAYEQYF
TRBV5-5	TRBJ1-2	CASSLVRQGNYGYTF
TRBV7-9	TRBJ2-7	CASSLTGDNSYEQYF
TRBV5-1	TRBJ2-1	CASSLGGSGSSYNEQFF
TRBV2	TRBJ1-4	CASRVTGEGEKLFF
TRBV10-3	TRBJ1-1	CAISESPHLAGEKAFF
TRBV4-1	TRBJ1-4	CASSQAGGIEKLFF
TRBV5-1	TRBJ1-5	CASSLAPTGGNQPQHF
TRBV7-9	TRBJ2-7	CASSGIVQGDRFGEQYF
TRBV24-1	TRBJ2-7	CATSDSGQGEQYF
TRBV24-1	TRBJ2-2	CATSDLVPSGELFF
TRBV6-2/TRBV6-3	TRBJ2-1	CASSRAGAYNEQFF
TRBV7-9	TRBJ1-4	CASSLVEGREEKLFF
TRBV6-1	TRBJ2-1	CASSESRGSSSYNEQFF
TRBV11-2	TRBJ2-7	CASSPQVGRAHEQYF
TRBV20-1	TRBJ1-5	CSAKGARGNQPQHF
TRBV7-2	TRBJ2-5	CASSLAGQGLETQYF
TRBV6-5	TRBJ2-2	CASSYSVTGINTGELFF
TRBV6-2/TRBV6-3	TRBJ2-6	CASSYAGANVLTF
TRBV12-3/TRBV12-4	TRBJ2-3	CASSLSVGQGTQYF
TRBV3-1	TRBJ1-4	CASSRDTSWGEKLFF
TRBV7-9	TRBJ1-1	CASSFGALNTEAFF
TRBV7-9	TRBJ2-5	CASSSGLALGETQYF
TRBV7-2	TRBJ1-1	CASRTGITEAFF
TRBV12-3/TRBV12-4	TRBJ2-3	CASSSPGFKADTQYF